This TCR beta chain was found in a study of cytomegalovirus exposure and HLA in healthy donors. Regarding the study as a whole: A prior analysis recorded that most TCR beta V segments were productive about 87% or about 30% of the time. Near-uniform donor sequencing depth was presumed by presence/absence analyses. Later, TCR association rates were found to vary by HLA locus, highest for DRB1 and lowest for HLA-C.

A remark on this clone: Antigen specificity is unknown.

The PCR was carried out with 60 Vbeta primers and 13 Jbeta primers. Data came from immunoSEQ multiplex PCR; TCRdb stores just in-frame clones and leaves some out. Of about 180,000 clones in the sample, 70% to 80% were seen once. This CDR3 spans 12 amino acids. Trimming pared 0 bases from V and 6 bases from J, leaving 9 bases between. CDR1 is GTSNPN, CDR2 SVGIG, per germline (reference sequence). The sequencing sample was made of PBMCs. The rearrangement joins TRBV30 to TRBJ2-7; D possibly corresponds to TRBD1 (6 bases). This sequence was found in a man younger than 35 in good health and CMV-seronegative. The CDR3 DNA reads TGTGCCTGGAGTGTAGGGGGTTTCGAGCAGTACTTC. Translation: CAWSVGGFEQYF.